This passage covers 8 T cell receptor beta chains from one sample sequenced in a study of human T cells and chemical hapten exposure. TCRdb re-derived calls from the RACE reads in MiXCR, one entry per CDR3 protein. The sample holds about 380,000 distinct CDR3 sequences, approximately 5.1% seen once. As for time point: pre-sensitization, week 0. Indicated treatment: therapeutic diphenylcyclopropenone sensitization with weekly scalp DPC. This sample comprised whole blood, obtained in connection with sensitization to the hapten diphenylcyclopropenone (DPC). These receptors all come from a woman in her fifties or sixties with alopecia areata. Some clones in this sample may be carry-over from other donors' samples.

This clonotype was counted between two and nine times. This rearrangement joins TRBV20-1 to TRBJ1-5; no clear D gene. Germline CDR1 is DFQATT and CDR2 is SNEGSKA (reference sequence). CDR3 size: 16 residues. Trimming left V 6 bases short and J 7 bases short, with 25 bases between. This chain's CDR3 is CSAQGSVRREGQPQHF. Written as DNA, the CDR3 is TGCAGTGCCCAAGGCTCGGTTAGGAGGGAAGGGCAGCCCCAGCATTTT.

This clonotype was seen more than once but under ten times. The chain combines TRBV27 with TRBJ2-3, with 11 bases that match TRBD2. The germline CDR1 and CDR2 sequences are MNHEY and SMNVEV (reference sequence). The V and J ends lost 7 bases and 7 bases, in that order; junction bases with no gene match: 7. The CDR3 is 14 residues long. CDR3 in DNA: TGTGCCAGCACGCCTAGCGGGAGGCGCCATACGCAGTATTTT. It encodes CASTPSGRRHTQYF.

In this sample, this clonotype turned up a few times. CDR3 nucleotide sequence: TGTGCCAGCAGTTTAGGGACGGGGCCCGGCGGCTACACCTTC. Its protein product is CASSLGTGPGGYTF. This chain connects TRBV12-3 or TRBV12-4 to TRBJ1-2; TRBD1 might be the D (5 bases). This CDR3 is built from 14 residues. The V gene lost 1 base and the J gene lost 8 bases, with 14 bases spanning the gap.

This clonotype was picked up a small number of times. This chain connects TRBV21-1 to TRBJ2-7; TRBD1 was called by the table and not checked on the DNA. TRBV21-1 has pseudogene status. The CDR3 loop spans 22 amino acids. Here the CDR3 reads CASSKHGSTGFCLRRDQFGQYF. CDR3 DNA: TGTGCCAGCAGCAAACACGGGTCCACAGGGTTTTGTTTGAGGCGGGATCAATTCGGGCAGTACTTC.

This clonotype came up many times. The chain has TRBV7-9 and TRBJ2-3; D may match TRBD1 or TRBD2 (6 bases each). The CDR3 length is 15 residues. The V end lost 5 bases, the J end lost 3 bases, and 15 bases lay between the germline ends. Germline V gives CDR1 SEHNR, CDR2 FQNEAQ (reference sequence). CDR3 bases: TGTGCCAGCAGCCCCGGGCAGGGGAGGACAGATACGCAGTATTTT. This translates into CASSPGQGRTDTQYF.

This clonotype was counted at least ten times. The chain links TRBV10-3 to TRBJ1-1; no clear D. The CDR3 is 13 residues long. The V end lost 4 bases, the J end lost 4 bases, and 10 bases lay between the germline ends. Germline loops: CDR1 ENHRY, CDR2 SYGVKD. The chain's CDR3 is CAISGGKGTEAFF. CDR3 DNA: TGTGCCATCAGTGGAGGAAAGGGCACTGAAGCTTTCTTT.

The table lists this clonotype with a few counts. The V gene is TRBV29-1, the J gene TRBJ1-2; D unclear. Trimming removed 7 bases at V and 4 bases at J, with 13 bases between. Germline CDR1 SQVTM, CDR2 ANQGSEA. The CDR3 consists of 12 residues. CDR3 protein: CSARQSLYGYTF. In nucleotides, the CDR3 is TGCAGCGCACGCCAGAGCCTCTATGGCTACACCTTC.

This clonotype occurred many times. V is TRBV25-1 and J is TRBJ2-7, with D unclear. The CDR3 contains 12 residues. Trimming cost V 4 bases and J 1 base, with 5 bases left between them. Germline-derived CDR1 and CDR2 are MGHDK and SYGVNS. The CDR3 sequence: CASSAVSYEQYF. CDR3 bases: TGTGCCAGCAGTGCCGTTTCCTACGAGCAGTACTTC.